This is a list of T cell receptor beta chains from one sample in a study of OX40 agonist ivuxolimab in advanced cancers. Only in-frame clones appear in the TCRdb table, and some are missing; sequencing was by immunoSEQ multiplex PCR. The data show around 100,000 clones, with 90% seen just once and roughly 0.15% held by the top ten. The input for sequencing was CD4+ or CD8+ T cells sorted from blood, taken in a trial of the OX40 agonist ivuxolimab. The receptors stem from an adult with an advanced solid tumor such as melanoma, head and neck, liver or kidney cancer. Each CDR3 is given with its conserved first and last residue. The D gene is left open where the match is weak. For some rows the clone size is stated as once, few or many, or as a class when expanded; others skip it.

v_call: TRBV7-9; j_call: TRBJ1-5; clone_size: .; d_call: .; cdr3_nt: TGTGCCAGCAGCTTAGCGGGGATCGGTCAGCCCCAGCATTTT; cdr3_aa: CASSLAGIGQPQHF
v_call: TRBV4-2; j_call: TRBJ2-3; clone_size: few; d_call: .; cdr3_nt: TGTGCCAGCAGCCCGGTAGGGGGAGGCACGTACACAGATACGCAGTATTTT; cdr3_aa: CASSPVGGGTYTDTQYF
v_call: TRBV28; j_call: TRBJ1-5; clone_size: .; d_call: .; cdr3_nt: TGTGCCAGCAGTTTAGGGCATTTAGATCAGCCCCAGCATTTT; cdr3_aa: CASSLGHLDQPQHF
v_call: TRBV5-1; j_call: TRBJ2-3; clone_size: .; d_call: .; cdr3_nt: TGCGCCAGCAGCAAACCCAGGGAACTCACAGATACGCAGTATTTT; cdr3_aa: CASSKPRELTDTQYF
v_call: TRBV19; j_call: TRBJ1-2; clone_size: .; d_call: TRBD1; cdr3_nt: TGTGCCAGTATAGTCGCCGCGGGGACAGGGAATCTTAACTATGGCTACACCTTC; cdr3_aa: CASIVAAGTGNLNYGYTF
v_call: TRBV5-6; j_call: TRBJ2-6; clone_size: .; d_call: .; cdr3_nt: TGTGCCAGCAGCTTCCGCCAGGGGCTACCCTCTGGGGCCAACGTCCTGACTTTC; cdr3_aa: CASSFRQGLPSGANVLTF
v_call: TRBV10-2; j_call: TRBJ1-1; clone_size: few; d_call: TRBD1; cdr3_nt: TGCGCCAGCAGTGCGGGACAGGGTTTCACGAGAACTGAAGCTTTCTTT; cdr3_aa: CASSAGQGFTRTEAFF
v_call: TRBV7-9; j_call: TRBJ1-3; clone_size: .; d_call: .; cdr3_nt: TGTGCCAGCAGCTTAACCGTTTTGGGCAGTAGCTCTGGAAACACCATATATTTT; cdr3_aa: CASSLTVLGSSSGNTIYF
v_call: TRBV10-1; j_call: TRBJ2-7; clone_size: .; d_call: TRBD1; cdr3_nt: TGCGCCAGCAGTGGGGACAGTACCTACGAGCAGTACTTC; cdr3_aa: CASSGDSTYEQYF
v_call: TRBV19; j_call: TRBJ1-1; clone_size: .; d_call: .; cdr3_nt: TGTGCCAGTAGTAGCGATAAGAGGACTGAAGCTTTCTTT; cdr3_aa: CASSSDKRTEAFF
v_call: TRBV30; j_call: TRBJ1-1; clone_size: few; d_call: .; cdr3_nt: TGTGCCTGGAGACTACACAGAAACACTGAAGCTTTCTTT; cdr3_aa: CAWRLHRNTEAFF
v_call: TRBV27; j_call: TRBJ2-1; clone_size: .; d_call: TRBD2; cdr3_nt: TGTGCCAGCAGTTTATATTTCCCTAGCGGATCAACGAGCTCCTACAATGAGCAGTTCTTC; cdr3_aa: CASSLYFPSGSTSSYNEQFF
v_call: TRBV27; j_call: TRBJ2-7; clone_size: .; d_call: .; cdr3_nt: TGTGCCAGCAGTCCCCATGACAGATACGAGCAGTACTTC; cdr3_aa: CASSPHDRYEQYF
v_call: TRBV28; j_call: TRBJ2-7; clone_size: .; d_call: .; cdr3_nt: TGTGCCAGCAGTTTATCCTTTCGGAAGGCCGAGCAGTACTTC; cdr3_aa: CASSLSFRKAEQYF
v_call: TRBV5-5; j_call: TRBJ2-4; clone_size: .; d_call: .; cdr3_nt: TGTGCCAGCAGCCAATCGACAGTAGCCAAAAACATTCAGTACTTC; cdr3_aa: CASSQSTVAKNIQYF
v_call: TRBV30; j_call: TRBJ2-6; clone_size: once; d_call: TRBD2; cdr3_nt: TGTGCCTGGACCCGACCAGTGGGGGGGACTGGGGCCAACGTCCTGACTTTC; cdr3_aa: CAWTRPVGGTGANVLTF
v_call: TRBV6-5; j_call: TRBJ1-3; clone_size: .; d_call: .; cdr3_nt: TGTGCCAGCCAAACAGATGCTTCATCTGGAAACACCATATATTTT; cdr3_aa: CASQTDASSGNTIYF
v_call: TRBV7-2; j_call: TRBJ1-2; clone_size: .; d_call: .; cdr3_nt: TGTGCCAGCAGCCCCAAAATGCGGGGGCGAGTGGATGGCTACACCTTC; cdr3_aa: CASSPKMRGRVDGYTF
v_call: TRBV19; j_call: TRBJ1-5; clone_size: .; d_call: .; cdr3_nt: TGTGCCAGTAGTATTAGGCGGGGGAATCAGCCCCAGCATTTT; cdr3_aa: CASSIRRGNQPQHF
v_call: TRBV19; j_call: TRBJ2-7; clone_size: .; d_call: TRBD2; cdr3_nt: TGTGCCAGTAGTCCCGGTCCCTCCGGGGGGATCCACTACGAGCAGTACTTC; cdr3_aa: CASSPGPSGGIHYEQYF